The 19 T cell receptor beta chains in this list originate from one sample, sequenced in a study of T cells in Graves' hyperthyroidism and ophthalmopathy. Amplified TCR beta CDR3 regions derived from RNA transcripts. Carried out on the TCR CDR3, a first-round RT-PCR used the HTBI primer set. TCRdb used MiXCR to reprocess the multiplex PCR reads, holding one entry per CDR3 protein. The sample holds 650,000 to 850,000 distinct CDR3 sequences; over 15% are singletons and the top ten take 16%. The sequenced material came from blood. These receptors were taken from a woman aged 50 to 60 with Graves' hyperthyroidism that later progressed to Graves' ophthalmopathy.

Many counts were recorded for this clonotype. The chain couples TRBV7-8 to TRBJ1-1; TRBD1 matches 7 bases. Trimming at V came to 2 bases and at J to 7 bases, leaving 10 bases not matched to a gene. There are 15 residues in the CDR3. Germline V gene data show CDR1 as SGHVS and CDR2 as FQNEAQ. The CDR3 protein is CASSLFSGTAYEAFF. The CDR3 DNA reads as TGTGCCAGCAGCTTATTTTCAGGGACAGCCTATGAAGCTTTCTTT.

This clonotype was counted at least ten times. V is TRBV5-1 and J is TRBJ1-1; 7 nucleotides agree with TRBD1. CDR1 SGHRS and CDR2 YFSETQ come from the germline V gene. Unmatched junction bases numbered 8, after V lost 5 bases and J lost 1 base. This CDR3 is built from 15 residues. The DNA for the CDR3 is TGCGCCAGCAGGGCGGCAGGGGGATCGAACACTGAAGCTTTCTTT. Amino acids: CASRAAGGSNTEAFF. Drawing the rest from reference TRBV5-1 and TRBJ1-1, the complete variable domain is KAGVTQTPRYLIKTRGQQVTLSCSPISGHRSVSWYQQTPGQGLQFLFEYFSETQRNKGNFPGRFSGRQFSNSRSEMNVSTLELGDSALYLCASRAAGGSNTEAFFGQGTRLTVV.

This clonotype was observed at least ten times. The chain carries TRBV30 and TRBJ1-3, with D perhaps TRBD1 (6 bases). The V end lost 0 bases, the J end lost 0 bases, and 15 bases lay between the germline ends. CDR1 and CDR2 (germline): GTSNPN, SVGIG (reference sequence). The CDR3 contains 17 residues. The CDR3 spells CAWSVRRQALSGNTIYF. CDR3 sequence (DNA): TGTGCCTGGAGTGTACGCCGACAGGCCCTCTCTGGAAACACCATATATTTT. The entire variable domain, with the rest obtained from reference TRBV30 and TRBJ1-3, is as follows: SQTIHQWPATLVQPVGSPLSLECTVEGTSNPNLYWYRQAAGRGLQLLFYSVGIGQISSEVPQNLSASRPQDRQFILSSKKLLLSDSGFYLCAWSVRRQALSGNTIYFGEGSWLTVV.

This clonotype was seen a handful of times. The chain is built from TRBV3-1 and TRBJ1-6; D perhaps matches TRBD1 (5 bases). Trimming removed 2 bases at V and 7 bases at J, with 12 bases between. This CDR3 is 15 amino acids long. In germline, CDR1 is LGHDT, CDR2 YNNKEL (reference sequence). CDR3: CASSQTGTENSPLHF. The CDR3 nucleotides are TGTGCCAGCAGCCAAACCGGGACGGAGAATTCACCCCTCCACTTT.

V is TRBV29-1 and J is TRBJ2-2; 7 nucleotides match TRBD1. CDR3 length: 14 amino acids. Germline CDR1 is SQVTM and CDR2 is ANQGSEA. V dropped 7 bases and J dropped 0; count of bases not matched to a gene: 5. CDR3 sequence reads: CSARQGTNTGELFF. CDR3 bases: TGCAGCGCACGACAGGGAACGAACACCGGGGAGCTGTTTTTT.

This clonotype was seen many times. V gene TRBV2 combines with J gene TRBJ2-7; TRBD2 might be the D (6 bases). This CDR3 comprises 16 residues. V lost 2 bases to trimming and J lost 0 bases, with 14 bases between them. Germline-derived CDR1 and CDR2 are SNHLY and FYNNEI. The CDR3 nucleotides read TGTGCCAGCAGTGAACCGCTGGCGGGGAGCTCCTACGAGCAGTACTTC. This translates into CASSEPLAGSSYEQYF.

The gene calls are TRBV7-9 and TRBJ1-6; TRBD1 might be the D (5 bases). The CDR3 loop spans 15 amino acids. V was trimmed by 2 bases and J by 7 bases, leaving 12 bases between them. CDR1 is SEHNR and CDR2 is FQNEAQ in the germline V gene (reference sequence). CDR3 sequence: CASSLLQGGNSPLHF. The CDR3 nucleotides read TGTGCCAGCAGCTTACTCCAGGGAGGGAATTCACCCCTCCACTTT. The whole variable domain, filled in from reference TRBV7-9 and TRBJ1-6, reads DTGVSQNPRHKITKRGQNVTFRCDPISEHNRLYWYRQTLGQGPEFLTYFQNEAQLEKSRLLSDRFSAERPKGSFSTLEIQRTEQGDSAMYLCASSLLQGGNSPLHFGNGTRLTVT.

This clonotype was seen more than once but under ten times. The chain combines TRBV20-1 with TRBJ1-2; a possible D gene is TRBD1 (6 bases). The CDR3 totals 14 residues. CDR1 is DFQATT and CDR2 is SNEGSKA in the germline V gene (reference sequence). The germline V and J ends were trimmed by 8 bases and 2 bases, with 18 bases remaining between them. Written as DNA, the CDR3 is TGCAGTTTAGGGGGTGCGGGGCTAAACTATGGCTACACCTTC. Its protein is CSLGGAGLNYGYTF.

The chain combines TRBV6-5 with TRBJ1-5, with 7 nucleotides matching TRBD1. The CDR3 contains 15 residues. Germline assignment: CDR1 MNHEY and CDR2 SVGAGI. Trimming at V came to 2 bases and at J to 8 bases, leaving 9 bases not matched to a gene. The CDR3 coding sequence is TGTGCCAGCAGTTACACCGGGACAGCCGGGAAGCCCCAGCATTTT. Amino acids: CASSYTGTAGKPQHF.

This clonotype was counted many times. This chain connects TRBV20-1 to TRBJ1-5; TRBD1 is a possible D gene (5 bases). Between the trimmed V and J ends, which lost 3 bases and 2 bases, there was a span of 14 bases. The length of the CDR3 is 15 residues. Germline V CDR1 and CDR2: DFQATT, SNEGSKA (reference sequence). CDR3 amino acids: CSASGGGDGNQPQHF. The CDR3, as DNA: TGCAGTGCTAGCGGTGGGGGGGATGGCAATCAGCCCCAGCATTTT.

This clonotype was counted many times. V is TRBV15 and J is TRBJ1-1; TRBD1 matches 9 bases. V shed 1 base and J 5 bases; nucleotides not matched to a gene: 5. The CDR3 consists of 15 residues. Germline values: CDR1 LNHNV, CDR2 YYDKDF (reference sequence). CDR3 sequence: CATSRGGQGITEAFF. CDR3 DNA sequence: TGTGCCACCAGCAGAGGAGGACAGGGGATTACTGAAGCTTTCTTT. Drawing the rest from reference TRBV15 and TRBJ1-1, the complete variable domain is DAMVIQNPRYQVTQFGKPVTLSCSQTLNHNVMYWYQQKSSQAPKLLFHYYDKDFNNEADTPDNFQSRRPNTSFCFLDIRSPGLGDTAMYLCATSRGGQGITEAFFGQGTRLTVV.

This clonotype has more than one count but fewer than ten. The chain uses TRBV6-1 and TRBJ1-5, with 7 bases that match TRBD1. Germline V gives CDR1 MNHNS, CDR2 SASEGT. Trimming at V came to 6 bases and at J to 1 base, leaving 6 bases not matched to a gene. This CDR3 is built from 15 residues. The DNA for the CDR3 is TGTGCCAGCAGAAGACAGGGCCTAAGCAATCAGCCCCAGCATTTT. This gives the protein CASRRQGLSNQPQHF.

The V call is TRBV10-1, the J call TRBJ2-1; D is unresolved. V lost 3 bases and J lost 6, with 6 bases in between. The CDR3 spans 12 residues. Germline loops: CDR1 WNHNN, CDR2 SYGVQD (reference sequence). DNA of the CDR3: TGCGCCAGCAGTGATGGCTTCAATGAGCAGTTCTTC. This encodes CASSDGFNEQFF.

Only a few counts were recorded for this clonotype. V is TRBV6-2 or TRBV6-3 and J is TRBJ2-2; 9 positions agree with TRBD2. The CDR3 is 14 amino acids. Germline V gene sequence: CDR1 MNHEY, CDR2 SVGEGT. Trimming cost V 7 bases and J 5 bases; bases outside gene matches: 5. The CDR3 reads CASTVGLATGELFF. The CDR3 DNA is TGTGCCAGCACCGTCGGACTAGCGACCGGGGAGCTGTTTTTT.

The chain recombines TRBV20-1 with TRBJ1-5; weak D call: TRBD1 (5 bases). The CDR3 is 15 residues long. CDR1 is DFQATT, CDR2 SNEGSKA, per germline (reference sequence). Trimming pared 3 bases from V and 2 bases from J, leaving 14 bases between. The CDR3 region is CSASRDGVGNQPQHF. The CDR3, as DNA: TGCAGTGCTAGCAGGGATGGGGTCGGCAATCAGCCCCAGCATTTT.

In its sample, this clonotype was seen many times. V and J are TRBV6-1 and TRBJ1-2; no definite D call. Trimming cost V 2 bases and J 0 bases, with 7 bases left between them. This CDR3 is 14 amino acids long. Germline V gene lookup returns CDR1 MNHNS and CDR2 SASEGT. The CDR3 DNA reads as TGTGCCAGCAGTGAATGGGGTGCTAACTATGGCTACACCTTC. Its protein is CASSEWGANYGYTF.

The sample holds many counts of this clonotype. The chain combines TRBV18 with TRBJ2-3; D may match TRBD1 or TRBD2 (6 bases each). The ends were cut back, 6 bases at V and 4 bases at J, with 23 bases in the middle. The CDR3 runs 17 residues. Germline-derived CDR1 and CDR2 are KGHSH and LQKENI. The CDR3 protein is CASSSSRTAGGADTQYF. CDR3 bases: TGTGCCAGCTCGTCGAGCAGGACAGCTGGCGGGGCAGATACGCAGTATTTT.

This clonotype was picked up many times. The chain uses TRBV2 and TRBJ1-6; D call uncertain. Looked up from germline, CDR1 is SNHLY and CDR2 is FYNNEI. The CDR3 loop spans 11 amino acids. Trimming stripped 3 bases from V and 10 bases from J, with 4 bases between. CDR3 sequence reads: CASSESSPLHF. The CDR3 DNA is TGTGCCAGCAGTGAGAGCTCACCCCTCCACTTT. Together with reference TRBV2 and TRBJ1-6, the CDR3 gives the full variable domain: EPEVTQTPSHQVTQMGQEVILRCVPISNHLYFYWYRQILGQKVEFLVSFYNNEISEKSEIFDDQFSVERPDGSNFTLKIRSTKLEDSAMYFCASSESSPLHFGNGTRLTVT.

This clonotype turned up a few times. The chain recombines TRBV6-1 with TRBJ1-4; D may be TRBD1 (5 bases). CDR1 is MNHNS and CDR2 is SASEGT in the germline V gene. V was shortened by 5 bases and J by 2 bases, with 15 bases between the two germline ends. The CDR3 is 16 amino acids. CDR3: CASSLIGGRTNEKLFF. The CDR3 DNA reads TGTGCCAGCAGTTTAATCGGGGGGAGGACTAATGAAAAACTGTTTTTT.